Each of the 17 T cell receptor beta chains below was sequenced from the same sample in a study of blood T cell repertoires in COVID-19. Sequenced by immunoSEQ multiplex PCR; TCRdb stores in-frame clones only, minus some. This table holds 95,000 or so clones, 70% to 85% found once. The sequenced sample consisted of peripheral blood. The receptors derive from a human donor in a cohort sampled during active COVID-19.

The chain carries TRBV6-5 and TRBJ1-5, with TRBD1 matching over 9 bases. V shed 6 bases, J shed 4 bases, and the junction held 7 bases outside the gene matches. Germline assignment: CDR1 MNHEY and CDR2 SVGAGI. This CDR3 region has 15 residues. CDR3 sequence reads: CASSPGTGINQPQHF. The CDR3 nucleotides are TGTGCCAGCAGCCCCGGGACAGGGATAAATCAGCCCCAGCATTTT.

J is TRBJ1-2 and V is TRBV5-6; unclear D gene. This CDR3 is 16 amino acids long. The germline V gene has CDR1 SGHDT and CDR2 YYEEEE. The V end was cut by 4 bases, the J end by 4 bases, with 20 bases between. Written as DNA, the CDR3 is TGTGCCAGCAGCCCCGTCTCGGGGTCGTACAGCTATGGCTACACCTTC. This sequence encodes CASSPVSGSYSYGYTF.

The chain has TRBV6-5 and TRBJ1-1; 9 bases align to TRBD1. J gave up 8 bases and V 6 bases, and 7 bases lay outside the gene matches. This CDR3 spans 13 amino acids. CDR1 is MNHEY and CDR2 is SVGAGI in the germline V gene. This chain's CDR3 is CASRQGAHVEAFF. In nucleotides, the CDR3 is TGTGCCAGCAGACAGGGGGCGCATGTGGAAGCTTTCTTT.

In the case of this clone: Germline and junction disagree at one end, which may indicate a read error. The chain links TRBV7-9 to TRBJ2-2, with 10 bases that match TRBD1. The CDR3 extends over 18 amino acids. The germline gives CDR1 SEHNR, CDR2 FQNEAQ (reference sequence). CDR3 bases: TGTGCCAGCAGCATAGCCTTAAACCGGGACAGGGGATCCGGGGAGCTGTTTTTT. This gives the protein CASSIALNRDRGSGELFF.

The chain couples TRBV5-1 to TRBJ2-7; 8 bases are a match to TRBD2. J was trimmed by 5 bases and V by 0 bases; bases with no gene match: 10. Germline CDR1 reads SGHRS; CDR2 reads YFSETQ. The CDR3 is 16 residues long. The CDR3 nucleotides read TGCGCCAGCAGCTTGGGACTAGCGAGCAGTTACGACGAGCAGTACTTC. It is translated as CASSLGLASSYDEQYF.

The chain joins TRBV18 to TRBJ2-5; TRBD2 agrees at 11 bases. CDR1 and CDR2 from the germline V gene are KGHSH and LQKENI. Losses at the gene ends were 1 base for V and 3 bases for J; bases not matched to a gene: 7. CDR3 length equals 17 residues. The CDR3: CASSPRLAGGPEETQYF. CDR3 DNA: TGTGCCAGCTCACCACGGCTAGCGGGGGGCCCTGAAGAGACCCAGTACTTC.

The V gene is TRBV28, the J gene TRBJ1-2, with 7 bases lining up with TRBD1. There are 12 residues in the CDR3. With 5 bases clipped from V and 3 bases from J, the junction kept 0 bases outside the gene matches. Per germline, CDR1 MDHEN and CDR2 SYDVKM. The CDR3 loop reads CASSQGDYGYTF. For the CDR3, the DNA is TGTGCCAGCAGTCAGGGGGACTATGGCTACACCTTC.

This clone was counted once. V usage is TRBV15 and J usage is TRBJ2-7, with D unresolved. The CDR3 is 16 residues long. Germline assignment: CDR1 LNHNV and CDR2 YYDKDF (reference sequence). V lost 2 bases and J 0 bases, leaving 14 bases between the germline ends. CDR3 in DNA: TGTGCCACCAGCAGAACTAATCAGATGCTCTCCTACGAGCAGTACTTC. Translated, it gives CATSRTNQMLSYEQYF.

Turning to this clone: At the DNA level, this CDR3 is encoded by other sequences in the same sample as well. V and J are TRBV27 and TRBJ2-7; 7 bases map to TRBD1. The germline gives CDR1 MNHEY, CDR2 SMNVEV (reference sequence). The ends lost 5 bases at V and 4 bases at J; junction bases unmatched: 14. The CDR3 is 16 amino acids. CDR3 DNA: TGTGCCAGCAGTCTCGGTGGGGGAAGGGGGCCTTACGAGCAGTACTTC. It yields the protein CASSLGGGRGPYEQYF.

This clone came up a few times. The rearrangement links TRBV29-1 to TRBJ2-7; 11 positions match TRBD2. The germline V gene has CDR1 SQVTM and CDR2 ANQGSEA. The trim removed 7 bases at V and 2 bases at J, leaving 10 bases unmatched. The CDR3 extends over 15 amino acids. Here the CDR3 reads CSASLAGGQTYEQYF. As DNA, the CDR3 is TGCAGCGCCTCGCTAGCGGGGGGACAGACCTACGAGCAGTACTTC.

The V gene is TRBV5-6, the J gene TRBJ1-6; D gene unclear. The CDR3 covers 15 residues. The V end lost 1 base, the J end lost 5 bases, and 10 bases lay between the germline ends. Germline V lookup: CDR1 SGHDT, CDR2 YYEEEE. The CDR3: CASSLYSLNNSPLHF. The CDR3, as DNA: TGTGCCAGCAGCTTGTACAGTCTTAATAATTCACCCCTCCACTTT.

V usage is TRBV28 and J usage is TRBJ2-6, with a weak D call TRBD2 (6 bases). This CDR3 has 15 amino acids. The germline V and J ends were trimmed by 7 bases and 2 bases, with 12 bases remaining between them. Germline V gene sequence: CDR1 MDHEN, CDR2 SYDVKM. CDR3: CASTVGGAGANVLTF. CDR3 in DNA: TGTGCCAGCACCGTGGGCGGGGCTGGGGCCAACGTCCTGACTTTC.

As to this clone: The sample has other DNA sequences that encode this CDR3 too. The J gene is TRBJ1-5, the V gene TRBV19, with a tentative D call TRBD1 (5 bases). Trimming cost V 4 bases and J 5 bases, with 12 bases left between them. The V gene's germline CDR1 is LNHDA and CDR2 SQIVND (reference sequence). This CDR3 spans 14 amino acids. CDR3 residues: CASSRTDRYQPQHF. For the CDR3, the DNA is TGTGCCAGTAGTAGGACCGACAGATATCAGCCCCAGCATTTT.

The J gene is TRBJ2-7, the V gene TRBV3-1 (or the pseudogene TRBV3-2); the match to TRBD2 covers 12 bases. Trimming removed 0 bases from V and 3 bases from J; junction bases left unmatched: 3. The CDR3 loop spans 16 amino acids. CDR1 is LGHDT and CDR2 is YNNKEL in the germline V gene (reference sequence). The DNA for the CDR3 is TGTGCCAGCAGCCAAGATCGACTAGCGGGAGACTACGAGCAGTACTTC. Its translation is CASSQDRLAGDYEQYF.

This clone was recorded a few times. The V and J genes are TRBV4-1 and TRBJ1-5, with a possible D match to TRBD1 (6 bases). Germline loops: CDR1 MGHRA, CDR2 YSYEKL. Trimming stripped 1 base from V and 7 bases from J, with 11 bases between. The CDR3 sequence is 14 residues long. The CDR3 region is CASSQGQVGQPQHF. CDR3 nucleotide sequence: TGCGCCAGCAGCCAAGGACAGGTCGGACAGCCCCAGCATTTT.

This clone has just a few counts. The chain employs TRBV6-1 and TRBJ2-5; D is undetermined. The CDR3 extends over 13 amino acids. CDR1 and CDR2 from the germline V gene are MNHNS and SASEGT. V lost 2 bases and J lost 5, with 9 bases in between. The CDR3 region is CASSESVLETQYF. The DNA for the CDR3 is TGTGCCAGCAGTGAATCCGTCCTGGAGACCCAGTACTTC.

V is TRBV3-1 (or the pseudogene TRBV3-2) and J is TRBJ1-3; no reliable D call. V shed 2 bases and J shed 2 bases, with 10 bases lying between them. This CDR3 has 15 amino acids. Germline CDR1 is LGHDT and CDR2 is YNNKEL (reference sequence). The CDR3 loop is CASSQFSGTGNTIYF. As DNA, the CDR3 is TGTGCCAGCAGCCAATTTTCGGGGACTGGAAACACCATATATTTT.